These T cell receptor beta chains were read from a single sample in a study of blood T cell repertoires in COVID-19. Measured with immunoSEQ multiplex PCR; TCRdb has only the in-frame clones, and not every one. The sample carries some 190,000 clones, 75% to 90% recorded once. Material for sequencing was peripheral blood. The receptors stem from a human donor with active or convalescent COVID-19. The donor label of this sample is uncertain. CDR3s include the opening cysteine and the closing phenylalanine or tryptophan. A D gene is named only where the DNA matches it firmly. A row's size may be missing; if present it is once, few, many or a size class.

length	D	J	V	size	CDR3	DNA
16	TRBD1	TRBJ2-3	TRBV7-9	NA	CASSLAPGQVTDTQYF	TGTGCCAGCAGCTTAGCCCCGGGACAGGTCACAGATACGCAGTATTTT
15	NA	TRBJ2-1	TRBV18	once	CASSPPADTYNEQFF	TGTGCCAGCTCACCACCAGCGGATACCTACAATGAGCAGTTCTTC
14	TRBD2	TRBJ2-7	TRBV27	NA	CASRNSGSTYEQYF	TGTGCCAGCAGGAACAGCGGGAGTACCTACGAGCAGTACTTC
12	NA	TRBJ2-7	TRBV2	NA	CARRQVGYEQYF	TGTGCCCGCCGACAGGTCGGCTACGAGCAGTACTTC
13	NA	TRBJ1-5	TRBV9	once	CASSANGDSPQHF	TGTGCCAGCAGCGCCAATGGGGACTCGCCCCAGCATTTT
14	TRBD1	TRBJ1-2	TRBV2	NA	CASRGGDRVSGYTF	TGTGCCAGCAGGGGGGGGGACAGGGTAAGCGGCTACACCTTC
15	TRBD2	TRBJ2-1	TRBV5-1	NA	CASSARDYPNEEQFF	TGCGCCAGCAGCGCGAGGGACTACCCCAATGAAGAGCAGTTCTTC
18	NA	TRBJ2-1	TRBV4-1	NA	CASSQRTVGVFLNNEQFF	TGCGCCAGCAGCCAGAGGACAGTGGGTGTTTTTTTGAACAATGAGCAGTTCTTC
13	TRBD1	TRBJ2-7	TRBV5-4	once	CAGSRDRGTEQYF	TGTGCCGGATCCCGGGACAGGGGAACCGAGCAGTACTTC
18	TRBD2	TRBJ2-5	TRBV3-1/TRBV3-2	once	CASSQDSPLVAGEETQYF	TGTGCCAGCAGCCAAGATAGTCCCCTCGTAGCGGGAGAGGAGACCCAGTACTTC
13	NA	TRBJ2-5	TRBV2	NA	CASTLTSGETQYF	TGTGCCAGCACCCTGACTAGTGGGGAGACCCAGTACTTC
15	TRBD1	TRBJ1-4	TRBV6-1	NA	CASSERTGTNEKLFF	TGTGCCAGCAGTGAAAGGACAGGAACTAATGAAAAACTGTTTTTT
17	TRBD2	TRBJ2-2	TRBV10-3	once	CAISESRGTSETGELFF	TGTGCCATCAGTGAGTCGAGAGGGACTAGCGAGACCGGGGAGCTGTTTTTT
14	TRBD2	TRBJ2-1	TRBV6-5	NA	CASSTSGGVAEQFF	TGTGCCAGCAGTACTAGCGGGGGAGTTGCTGAGCAGTTCTTC
17	TRBD1	TRBJ1-1	TRBV3-1/TRBV3-2	NA	CASSQHNPGQGNTEAFF	TGTGCCAGCAGCCAACACAACCCGGGACAGGGGAACACTGAAGCTTTCTTT
13	TRBD2	TRBJ2-1	TRBV6-5	once	CASKAGDGNEQFF	TGTGCCAGCAAAGCGGGAGACGGCAATGAGCAGTTCTTC
15	TRBD2	TRBJ2-3	TRBV7-3	NA	CASSLGLAATDTQYF	TGTGCCAGCAGCTTAGGACTAGCGGCCACAGATACGCAGTATTTT
13	NA	TRBJ2-7	TRBV2	NA	CASSVLREYEQYF	TGTGCCAGCAGTGTCCTCCGGGAGTACGAGCAGTACTTC
16	TRBD2	TRBJ2-3	TRBV7-2	NA	CASSRTSGGLLDTQYF	TGTGCCAGCAGCCGGACTAGCGGGGGACTTTTAGATACGCAGTATTTT
15	TRBD1	TRBJ1-2	TRBV9	NA	CASSVEGQANYGYTF	TGTGCCAGCAGCGTGGAAGGACAGGCAAACTATGGCTACACCTTC
16	NA	TRBJ2-2	TRBV5-3	NA	CARSAKQGVRTGELFF	TGTGCCAGAAGCGCAAAACAGGGAGTAAGGACCGGGGAGCTGTTTTTT
14	NA	TRBJ1-1	TRBV9	NA	CASSVGGLGTEAFF	TGTGCCAGCAGCGTAGGGGGGCTTGGTACTGAAGCTTTCTTT
11	NA	TRBJ2-7	TRBV20-1	NA	CSAGRRYEQYF	TGCAGTGCTGGGAGGCGCTACGAGCAGTACTTC
16	TRBD2	TRBJ2-2	TRBV7-2	NA	CASSQRTSGRAGELFF	TGTGCCAGCAGCCAGAGGACTAGCGGGAGGGCCGGGGAGCTGTTTTTT
13	NA	TRBJ1-2	TRBV6-5	NA	CASSPSGTDGYTF	TGTGCCAGCAGCCCCTCAGGAACAGATGGCTACACCTTC
15	NA	TRBJ1-4	TRBV5-1	NA	CASSLSGGAGEKLFF	TGCGCCAGCAGCTTGTCCGGGGGGGCCGGGGAAAAACTGTTTTTT
14	NA	TRBJ2-2	TRBV5-1	NA	CASSSRSGIGELFF	TGCGCCAGCAGCTCCCGTTCGGGAATCGGGGAGCTGTTTTTT
15	TRBD1	TRBJ2-2	TRBV7-2	NA	CASWGQGRGTGELFF	TGTGCCAGCTGGGGACAGGGACGTGGCACCGGGGAGCTGTTTTTT
17	TRBD2	TRBJ2-6	TRBV10-3	NA	CAITRTSGGSGANVLTF	TGTGCCATCACCAGGACTAGCGGGGGGTCTGGGGCCAACGTCCTGACTTTC
14	TRBD2	TRBJ2-1	TRBV27	NA	CASRPSGTYNEQFF	TGTGCCAGCAGGCCTAGCGGGACTTACAATGAGCAGTTCTTC
14	TRBD1	TRBJ2-7	TRBV7-2	NA	CASSLRDRLYEQYF	TGTGCCAGCAGCCTCCGGGACAGGTTGTACGAGCAGTACTTC
14	NA	TRBJ1-2	TRBV7-9	NA	CASSFPNLWYGYTF	TGTGCCAGCAGCTTTCCCAACCTATGGTATGGCTACACCTTC
14	TRBD1	TRBJ2-1	TRBV27	NA	CASTPDRLHNEQFF	TGTGCCAGCACCCCGGACAGGTTACACAATGAGCAGTTCTTC
13	TRBD2	TRBJ2-1	TRBV28	NA	CASSRGGFNEQFF	TGTGCCAGCAGCCGGGGGGGCTTCAATGAGCAGTTCTTC
15	TRBD1	TRBJ1-1	TRBV7-6	NA	CASSLDRPWDTEAFF	TGTGCCAGCAGCCTGGACAGGCCCTGGGACACTGAAGCTTTCTTT
15	NA	TRBJ1-1	TRBV27	NA	CASSLMGALNTEAFF	TGTGCCAGCAGTTTAATGGGGGCGTTGAACACTGAAGCTTTCTTT
14	TRBD2	TRBJ2-3	TRBV2	once	CASSESGRDDTQYF	TGTGCCAGCAGTGAAAGCGGGAGAGACGATACGCAGTATTTT
12	NA	TRBJ2-1	TRBV30	NA	CAWDRIRDYKFF	TGTGCCTGGGATCGGATCAGGGATTATAAGTTCTTC
14	NA	TRBJ2-7	TRBV10-3	NA	CAISAQGGSYEQYF	TGTGCCATCAGTGCTCAAGGGGGCTCCTACGAGCAGTACTTC
14	TRBD2	TRBJ2-7	TRBV3-1/TRBV3-2	NA	CASSQVGGPYEQYF	TGTGCCAGCAGCCAAGTGGGAGGGCCCTACGAGCAGTACTTC
14	NA	TRBJ2-6	TRBV18	NA	CASSQGSGANVLTF	TGTGCCAGCTCTCAGGGCTCTGGGGCCAACGTCCTGACTTTC
16	TRBD1	TRBJ2-7	TRBV28	NA	CASSRGGQGGLYEQYF	TGTGCCAGCAGTCGCGGGGGACAGGGAGGATTATACGAGCAGTACTTC
15	TRBD2	TRBJ2-1	TRBV2	once	CASSVGTSGYNEQFF	TGTGCCAGCAGCGTAGGGACTAGCGGTTACAATGAGCAGTTCTTC
14	TRBD2	TRBJ2-2	TRBV4-1	NA	CASSPGRGTGELFF	TGCGCCAGCAGCCCCGGGAGGGGAACCGGGGAGCTGTTTTTT
14	TRBD2	TRBJ2-2	TRBV24-1	NA	CAVAPAGGTGELFF	TGTGCCGTGGCCCCGGCGGGGGGCACCGGGGAGCTGTTTTTT